Included here is one T cell receptor (beta chain) sequence, with context. This record belongs to a study of blood T cell repertoires in COVID-19. About the study: Sample material is recorded as cDNA or gDNA derived from T cells, B-cell-depleted T cells, or PBMCs.

Per the authors' pipeline: Amplification with reference gene primers provided the estimates of nucleated cell counts. Produced via immunoSEQ multiplex PCR; TCRdb's table is partial and in-frame only. V and J calls and clone size come straight from that table; D and trimming were deduced from the DNA. Seen here are about 150,000 clones, approximately 87% observed once, and the top ten hold about 2.5%. This TCR was recovered from a man aged 45 to 65 with active COVID-19. The material sequenced was peripheral blood.

The CDR3 nucleotides read TGCGCCAGCAGCCGTAGCGCAAGCACAGATACGCAGTATTTT. Translating gives CASSRSASTDTQYF. The gene calls are TRBV10-1 and TRBJ2-3; the D gene is possibly TRBD2 (5 bases). The length of the CDR3 is 14 residues. V was shortened by 6 bases and J by 0 bases, with 10 bases between the two germline ends. The germline V gene encodes CDR1 WNHNN and CDR2 SYGVQD (reference sequence).